Below, 3 T cell receptor beta chains from the same sample are listed, as sequenced in a study of shared clonotypes between healthy human individuals. TCRdb's table, derived via immunoSEQ multiplex PCR, lists solely in-frame clones and lacks some. This sample has approximately 480,000 clones, with nearly 80% found just once. Sequencing used PBMCs. The receptors shown here come from a woman between 40 and 50 years old in good health. Some clones in this sample may be carry-over from other donors' samples.

The chain couples TRBV4-3 to TRBJ1-3; D ambiguous. Germline V gene sequence: CDR1 LGHNA, CDR2 YSLEER. This CDR3 comprises 15 residues. The V and J ends lost 0 bases and 7 bases respectively, with 13 bases between them. The CDR3 DNA reads TGCGCCAGCAGCCAAGAGGCGGCAACGGGGAACACCATATATTTT. Its translation: CASSQEAATGNTIYF.

The chain combines TRBV7-2 with TRBJ2-1, with 9 bases that match TRBD1. J lost 10 bases, V lost 5 bases, and 3 bases had no gene match. The CDR3 runs to 12 residues. Germline V gives CDR1 SGHTA, CDR2 FQGNSA. CDR3 coding DNA: TGTGCCAGCAGCATCGGACAGGGGGAGCAGTTCTTC. Its protein is CASSIGQGEQFF. Using reference TRBV7-2 and TRBJ2-1 for the parts outside the CDR3, the full variable domain is GAGVSQSPSNKVTEKGKDVELRCDPISGHTALYWYRQSLGQGLEFLIYFQGNSAPDKSGLPSDRFSAERTGGSVSTLTIQRTQQEDSAVYLCASSIGQGEQFFGPGTRLTVL.

This chain connects TRBV10-2 to TRBJ2-1, with a possible D match to TRBD2 (6 bases). Germline assignment: CDR1 WSHSY and CDR2 SAAADI. The CDR3 covers 16 residues. V lost 6 bases and J lost 8, with 23 bases in between. The DNA of the CDR3 is TGCGCCAGCAGAGGAGCTGGTGGCGGAGGGGTCCATGAGCAGTTCTTC. Its translation is CASRGAGGGGVHEQFF.